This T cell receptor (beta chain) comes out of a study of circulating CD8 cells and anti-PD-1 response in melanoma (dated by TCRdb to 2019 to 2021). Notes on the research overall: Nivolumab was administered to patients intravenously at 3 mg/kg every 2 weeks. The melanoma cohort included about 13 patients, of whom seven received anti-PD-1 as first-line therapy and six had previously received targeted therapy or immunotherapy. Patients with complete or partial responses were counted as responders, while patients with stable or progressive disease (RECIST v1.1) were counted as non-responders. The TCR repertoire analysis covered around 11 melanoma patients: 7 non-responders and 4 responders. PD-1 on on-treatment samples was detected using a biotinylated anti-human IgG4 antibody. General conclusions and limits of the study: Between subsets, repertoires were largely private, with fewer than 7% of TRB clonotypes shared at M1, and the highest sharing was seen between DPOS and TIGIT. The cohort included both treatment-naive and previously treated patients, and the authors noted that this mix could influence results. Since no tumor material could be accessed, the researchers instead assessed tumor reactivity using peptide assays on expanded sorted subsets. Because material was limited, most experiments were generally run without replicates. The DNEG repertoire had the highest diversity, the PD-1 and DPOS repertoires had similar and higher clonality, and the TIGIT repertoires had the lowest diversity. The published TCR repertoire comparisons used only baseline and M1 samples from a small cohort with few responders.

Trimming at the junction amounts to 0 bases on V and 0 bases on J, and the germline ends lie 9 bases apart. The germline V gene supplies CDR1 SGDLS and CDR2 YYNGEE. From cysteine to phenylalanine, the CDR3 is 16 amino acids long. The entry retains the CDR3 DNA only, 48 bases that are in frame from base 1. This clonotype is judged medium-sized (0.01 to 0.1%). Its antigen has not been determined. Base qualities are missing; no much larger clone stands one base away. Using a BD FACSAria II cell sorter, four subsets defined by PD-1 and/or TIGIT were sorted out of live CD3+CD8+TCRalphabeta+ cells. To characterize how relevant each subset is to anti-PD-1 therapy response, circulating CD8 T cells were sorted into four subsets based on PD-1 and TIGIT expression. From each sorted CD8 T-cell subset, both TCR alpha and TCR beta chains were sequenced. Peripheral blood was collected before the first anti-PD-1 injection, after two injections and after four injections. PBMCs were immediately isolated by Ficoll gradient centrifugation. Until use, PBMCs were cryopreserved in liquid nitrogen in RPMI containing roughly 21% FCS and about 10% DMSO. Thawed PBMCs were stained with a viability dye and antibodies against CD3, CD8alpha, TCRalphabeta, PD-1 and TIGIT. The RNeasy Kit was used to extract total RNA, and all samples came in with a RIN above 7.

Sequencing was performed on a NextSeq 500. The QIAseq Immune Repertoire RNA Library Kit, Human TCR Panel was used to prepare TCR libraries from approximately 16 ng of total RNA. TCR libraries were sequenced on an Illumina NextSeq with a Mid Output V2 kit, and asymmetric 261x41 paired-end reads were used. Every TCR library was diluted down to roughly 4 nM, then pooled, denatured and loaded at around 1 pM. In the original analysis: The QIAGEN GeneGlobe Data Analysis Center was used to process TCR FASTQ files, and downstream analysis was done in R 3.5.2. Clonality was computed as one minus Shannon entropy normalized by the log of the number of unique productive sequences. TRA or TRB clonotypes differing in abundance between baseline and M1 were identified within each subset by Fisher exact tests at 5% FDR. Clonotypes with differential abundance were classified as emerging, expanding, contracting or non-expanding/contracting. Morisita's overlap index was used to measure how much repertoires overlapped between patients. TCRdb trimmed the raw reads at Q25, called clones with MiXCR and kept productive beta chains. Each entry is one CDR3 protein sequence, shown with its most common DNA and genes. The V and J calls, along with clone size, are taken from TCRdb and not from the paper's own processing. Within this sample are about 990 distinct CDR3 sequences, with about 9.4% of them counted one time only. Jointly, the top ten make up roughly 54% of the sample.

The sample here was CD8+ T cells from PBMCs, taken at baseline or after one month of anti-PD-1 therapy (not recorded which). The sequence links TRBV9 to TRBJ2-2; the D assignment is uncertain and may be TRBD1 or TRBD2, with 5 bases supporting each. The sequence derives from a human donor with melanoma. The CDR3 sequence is CASSVGGRPNTGELFF. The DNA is TGTGCCAGCAGCGTAGGGGGACGTCCGAACACCGGGGAGCTGTTTTTT. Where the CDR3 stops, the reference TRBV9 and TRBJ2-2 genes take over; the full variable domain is DSGVTQTPKHLITATGQRVTLRCSPRSGDLSVYWYQQSLDQGLQFLIQYYNGEERAKGNILERFSAQQFPDLHSELNLSSLELGDSALYFCASSVGGRPNTGELFFGEGSRLTVL.